A selection of T cell receptor beta chains follows, all from one sample in a study of OX40 agonist ivuxolimab in advanced cancers. TCRdb's copy holds only in-frame clones and misses some; the assay was immunoSEQ multiplex PCR. This table holds over 30,000 clones, 85% to 95% found once. Sequenced material: CD4+ or CD8+ T cells sorted from blood, taken in a trial of the OX40 agonist ivuxolimab. Source of these receptors: an adult with an advanced solid tumor such as melanoma, head and neck, liver or kidney cancer. Each CDR3 is given with its conserved first and last residue. A D gene is named only where the DNA matches it firmly. Size values are once, few and many counts, or a class for expanded clones, and some rows have none.

>15|TRBJ2-5|-|TRBV4-1|-
CASSQDPDGGETQYF
TGCGCCAGCAGCCAAGATCCGGACGGGGGTGAGACCCAGTACTTC
>12|TRBJ1-2|-|TRBV19|-
CASTGSDYGYTF
TGTGCCAGTACGGGCTCCGACTATGGCTACACCTTC
>15|TRBJ1-2|-|TRBV25-1|TRBD1
CASSDVKTGGYGYTF
TGTGCCAGCAGTGATGTCAAGACAGGGGGCTATGGCTACACCTTC
>14|TRBJ1-6|-|TRBV6-1|-
CASKKQGNNSPLHF
TGTGCCAGCAAAAAACAGGGTAATAATTCACCCCTCCACTTT
>19|TRBJ2-7|-|TRBV4-2|TRBD2
CASSQDLMVAGASTMEQYF
TGTGCCAGCAGCCAAGATTTGATGGTAGCGGGGGCGAGTACGATGGAGCAGTACTTC
>14|TRBJ2-7|-|TRBV7-2|-
CASSLAARTYEQYF
TGTGCCAGCAGCTTAGCGGCCCGAACTTACGAGCAGTACTTC
>14|TRBJ2-2|-|TRBV5-1|-
CASSGGLGPGELFF
TGCGCCAGCAGTGGGGGATTGGGGCCCGGGGAGCTGTTTTTT
>14|TRBJ2-1|-|TRBV10-1|TRBD2
CASSEGGRANEQFF
TGCGCCAGCAGTGAGGGCGGGAGGGCCAATGAGCAGTTCTTC
>12|TRBJ2-7|once|TRBV28|-
CASSLAPREQYF
TGTGCCAGCAGTTTAGCCCCGAGGGAGCAGTACTTC
>14|TRBJ2-7|-|TRBV28|TRBD1
CASSSGTGPYEQYF
TGTGCCAGCAGTTCCGGGACAGGGCCCTACGAGCAGTACTTC
>14|TRBJ2-7|-|TRBV5-1|-
CASSLLQGGYEQYF
TGCGCCAGCAGCCTTTTACAGGGTGGGTACGAGCAGTACTTC
>16|TRBJ1-2|-|TRBV5-1|TRBD1
CASSLGWDRTNYGYTF
TGCGCCAGCAGCTTGGGCTGGGACAGGACTAACTATGGCTACACCTTC
>15|TRBJ2-3|-|TRBV19|-
CASSHQGGSTDTQYF
TGTGCCAGTAGTCACCAGGGGGGTAGCACAGATACGCAGTATTTT
>13|TRBJ1-2|once|TRBV9|-
CASSRLERAGYTF
TGTGCCAGCAGCCGTCTCGAACGTGCTGGCTACACCTTC
>19|TRBJ2-1|-|TRBV12-2|-
CASRLVFLSSGRNVSEQFF
TGTGCAAGTCGCTTAGTCTTCTTGTCTAGCGGGAGGAATGTCAGTGAGCAGTTCTTC
>14|TRBJ2-3|-|TRBV5-5|TRBD2
CASSQGLAGDTQYF
TGTGCCAGCAGCCAGGGACTAGCGGGAGATACGCAGTATTTT
>15|TRBJ2-5|few|TRBV7-2|TRBD2
CASSPFPRGQETQYF
TGTGCCAGCAGCCCGTTTCCGCGGGGGCAAGAGACCCAGTACTTC
>15|TRBJ2-3|-|TRBV7-2|-
CASSLALGSTDTQYF
TGTGCCAGCAGCTTAGCGTTGGGTAGCACAGATACGCAGTATTTT
>16|TRBJ1-4|-|TRBV28|-
CASSLLGGSTNEKLFF
TGTGCCAGCAGTTTATTAGGGGGTTCAACTAATGAAAAACTGTTTTTT
>16|TRBJ2-5|-|TRBV4-2|-
CASSLGDMGLQETQYF
TGTGCCAGCAGCTTGGGGGACATGGGCCTCCAAGAGACCCAGTACTTC
>14|TRBJ2-7|-|TRBV30|-
CAWSVPTVAYEQYF
TGTGCCTGGAGTGTACCGACAGTAGCCTACGAGCAGTACTTC
>14|TRBJ2-5|-|TRBV28|-
CASRDLGGRETQYF
TGTGCCAGCAGGGATCTAGGGGGACGGGAGACCCAGTACTTC
>14|TRBJ2-3|-|TRBV7-2|-
CASSFTSSTDTQYF
TGTGCCAGCAGCTTTACTAGTAGCACAGATACGCAGTATTTT
>16|TRBJ1-2|-|TRBV4-3|TRBD1
CASSQDLQTGISGYTF
TGCGCCAGCAGCCAAGACCTTCAGACAGGGATAAGTGGCTACACCTTC
>14|TRBJ2-3|-|TRBV2|-
CASSRFTSTDTQYF
TGTGCCAGCAGCCGGTTCACTAGCACAGATACGCAGTATTTT
>16|TRBJ2-7|-|TRBV9|-
CASSVVWVTGPYEQYF
TGTGCCAGCAGCGTAGTATGGGTGACAGGACCTTACGAGCAGTACTTC
>15|TRBJ2-7|-|TRBV6-4|TRBD2
CASSDRRLAGIEQYF
TGTGCCAGCAGTGACCGCCGACTAGCGGGGATCGAGCAGTACTTC
>12|TRBJ2-7|once|TRBV5-6|TRBD1
CASGQGSYEQYF
TGTGCCAGCGGACAGGGCTCCTACGAGCAGTACTTC
>14|TRBJ1-2|-|TRBV30|TRBD1
CAWSVRGGDYGYTF
TGTGCCTGGAGTGTACGAGGGGGCGACTATGGCTACACCTTC
>17|TRBJ2-1|-|TRBV18|-
CASSRSPPQGQYNEQFF
TGTGCCAGCTCACGCTCCCCCCCCCAGGGACAATACAATGAGCAGTTCTTC
>17|TRBJ2-7|-|TRBV7-9|TRBD2
CASSLGPFRSGGYEQYF
TGTGCCAGCAGCTTAGGACCCTTTCGTAGCGGGGGCTACGAGCAGTACTTC
>14|TRBJ2-7|-|TRBV11-2|TRBD1
CASSLARTGDEQYF
TGTGCCAGCAGCTTAGCCCGGACAGGGGACGAGCAGTACTTC
>14|TRBJ2-7|once|TRBV30|-
CAWSSVLGASEQYF
TGTGCCTGGAGTAGCGTCCTCGGGGCTTCCGAGCAGTACTTC
>11|TRBJ2-5|-|TRBV20-1|-
CSAVAKETQYF
TGCAGTGCGGTAGCGAAAGAGACCCAGTACTTC
>14|TRBJ1-6|-|TRBV6-5|-
CASSYQRGDSPLHF
TGTGCCAGCAGTTACCAGAGGGGGGATTCACCCCTCCACTTT
>14|TRBJ2-5|-|TRBV7-9|TRBD1
CAAQGARRQETQYF
TGTGCCGCGCAGGGGGCTAGAAGACAAGAGACCCAGTACTTC
>15|TRBJ1-2|few|TRBV18|TRBD1
CASSQTRTGDYGYTF
TGTGCCAGCTCACAGACCAGGACAGGGGACTATGGCTACACCTTC
>16|TRBJ2-1|-|TRBV27|TRBD2
CASRTLAGASVNEQFF
TGTGCCAGCAGGACTTTAGCGGGAGCTAGTGTGAATGAGCAGTTCTTC
>15|TRBJ1-3|-|TRBV28|-
CASSLSGASGNTIYF
TGTGCCAGCAGTTTATCCGGGGCCTCTGGAAACACCATATATTTT
>14|TRBJ1-1|once|TRBV9|-
CASSVGLGNTEAFF
TGTGCCAGCAGCGTGGGTTTAGGGAACACTGAAGCTTTCTTT
>12|TRBJ2-7|-|TRBV2|-
CASTGEGHEQYF
TGTGCCAGCACCGGAGAGGGACACGAGCAGTACTTC
>15|TRBJ2-1|-|TRBV11-2|-
CASSLERREFDEQFF
TGTGCCAGCAGCTTAGAAAGAAGGGAGTTCGATGAGCAGTTCTTC
>12|TRBJ2-7|-|TRBV7-2|-
CASSSSPYEQYF
TGTGCCAGCAGCTCCTCCCCCTACGAGCAGTACTTC
>14|TRBJ1-1|-|TRBV19|-
CASSAQAQNTEAFF
TGTGCCAGTAGTGCGCAGGCCCAGAACACTGAAGCTTTCTTT
>14|TRBJ1-5|-|TRBV29-1|TRBD1
CSVTGTDINQPQHF
TGCAGCGTTACCGGGACAGACATCAATCAGCCCCAGCATTTT
>15|TRBJ2-6|-|TRBV6-4|-
CASSQEYSGANVLTF
TGTGCCAGCAGTCAGGAGTACTCTGGGGCCAACGTCCTGACTTTC
>15|TRBJ2-7|-|TRBV6-6|-
CASTRKSGTVYEQYF
TGTGCCAGCACCAGAAAATCCGGGACGGTCTACGAGCAGTACTTC
>15|TRBJ2-1|-|TRBV11-1|TRBD2
CASSSGLAGYNEQFF
TGTGCCAGCAGCTCGGGACTAGCGGGATACAATGAGCAGTTCTTC
>12|TRBJ1-1|once|TRBV30|TRBD1
CAWRTGADEAFF
TGTGCCTGGAGGACAGGGGCAGATGAAGCTTTCTTT
>14|TRBJ2-5|-|TRBV30|TRBD1
CAWSRGGDRETQYF
TGTGCCTGGAGTAGAGGGGGCGATCGGGAGACCCAGTACTTC
>12|TRBJ2-5|-|TRBV2|-
CASMKNMETQYF
TGTGCCAGCATGAAGAACATGGAGACCCAGTACTTC
>15|TRBJ2-7|-|TRBV16|TRBD1
CASSKPGQGKNEQYF
TGTGCCAGCAGCAAACCGGGACAGGGAAAAAACGAGCAGTACTTC
>15|TRBJ2-3|once|TRBV7-2|TRBD2
CASSLQAGYTDTQYF
TGTGCCAGCAGCTTACAAGCGGGGTACACAGATACGCAGTATTTT
>17|TRBJ1-5|-|TRBV6-1|-
CASSEGWGGSSNQPQHF
TGTGCCAGCAGTGAAGGATGGGGGGGTAGCAGCAATCAGCCCCAGCATTTT
>14|TRBJ2-3|-|TRBV10-3|-
CAISLSGGTDTQYF
TGTGCCATCAGTTTATCGGGGGGCACAGATACGCAGTATTTT
>12|TRBJ1-2|-|TRBV2|-
CASTTIGYGYTF
TGTGCCAGCACCACAATTGGCTATGGCTACACCTTC
>14|TRBJ1-2|-|TRBV30|TRBD1
CASAGTGGDNGYTF
TGTGCCTCCGCCGGGACAGGGGGGGACAATGGCTACACCTTC
>15|TRBJ1-2|-|TRBV5-6|-
CASSPVSSGNYGYTF
TGTGCCAGCAGCCCGGTATCGTCGGGAAACTATGGCTACACCTTC